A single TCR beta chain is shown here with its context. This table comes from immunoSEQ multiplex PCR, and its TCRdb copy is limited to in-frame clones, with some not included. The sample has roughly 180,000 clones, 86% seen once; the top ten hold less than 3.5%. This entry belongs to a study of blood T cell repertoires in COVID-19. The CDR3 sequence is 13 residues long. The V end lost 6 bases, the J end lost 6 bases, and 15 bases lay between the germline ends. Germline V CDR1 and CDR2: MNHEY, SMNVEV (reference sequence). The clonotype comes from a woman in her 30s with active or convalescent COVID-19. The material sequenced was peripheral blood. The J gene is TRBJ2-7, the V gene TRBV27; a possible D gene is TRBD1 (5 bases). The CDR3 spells CASSQVTGGEQYF. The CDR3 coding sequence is TGTGCCAGCAGCCAGGTAACAGGCGGCGAGCAGTACTTC.